This TCR beta chain was captured by sequencing in a study of blood T cells in healthy people across ages (dated by TCRdb to the mid-2010s). The study in broad terms: In model experiments, template switching captured roughly one uniquely barcoded TCR beta cDNA molecule for every two T cells. To track age-related changes in TCR beta repertoire diversity, the study relied on deep sequencing normalized with unique cDNA molecular identifiers. The donors were split into four age groups: young (average 16 years), middle-aged (roughly 42), aged (approximately 60) and long-lived (approximately 89). Donors of different ages were randomly distributed across sequencing lanes to avoid experimental bias. The study analyzed two additional independent replicas of 1 million unique cDNA reads from the same blood draw for two donors, one aged 18 to 29 and one aged 80 or older. What the authors observed across the whole study: Bulk unsorted PBMC profiling prevented conclusive comparison of naive and antigen-experienced compartments. Observed TCR beta diversity per million T cells fell roughly linearly with age, and a significant reduction was already apparent by age about 43. Because donor CMV infection status was unknown, age-related changes in expanded clonotypes were potentially confounded. Compared with the aged group, the long-lived group had more naive CD4+ T cells, fewer expanded clones and increased TCR diversity, a pattern suggesting age selection. There was a strong correlation between observed TCR beta diversity and the percentage of naive T cells measured by flow cytometry. Estimates of total diversity from one million sequenced T cells were regarded as lower bounds and underestimates.

The donors were 40 or so Caucasian individuals from Russia, aged roughly 6 to 100 years, who were systemically healthy. Each donor gave around 9.9 milliliters of peripheral blood, collected into EDTA-treated Vacutainer tubes. Ficoll-Paque density-gradient centrifugation was used to isolate PBMCs, with at least 6.5 million obtained per sample. Trizol reagent was used to extract total RNA from PBMCs, with at least 6 micrograms per sample. The percentages of naive CD45RAhigh/CD27high T cells were determined by flow cytometry on a PBMC aliquot from every donor. The cysteine opens and the phenylalanine closes a CDR3 of 13 amino acids. Of all the DNA, just the CDR3 is kept, 39 bases in frame from base 1. The germline V gene (reference sequence) provides CDR1 DFQATT and CDR2 SNEGSKA. Compared with germline, V lacks 1 base and J lacks 4 bases; bases without a gene match: 2. This clonotype was seen ten or more times. The antigen it recognizes is unknown. No base quality values were provided; no much bigger clone lies one nucleotide off.

The protocol used for the library was 5' RACE. The instrument was an Illumina HiSeq 2500. The second PCR ran for about 7 to 11 cycles and used a J-beta primer mix along with a sample-barcoded 5' primer. A template-switch 5' adaptor carrying 12 random nucleotides introduced a unique molecular identifier onto each TCR beta cDNA molecule. At least 2.5 million CDR3-containing paired-end reads were obtained from each sample. First-strand cDNA was synthesized from all RNA with the Mint cDNA synthesis kit, primed by a TRBC-specific oligonucleotide. After uracil-DNA glycosylase treatment, a first 18-cycle PCR used universal primers M1SS and BC2_uni_R on all cDNA. For the original study's pipeline: Normalization of each sample was performed by random selection of 1 million high-quality reads, each carrying a distinct molecular identifier. Instead of being binned into consensus sequences, reads with shared molecular identifiers were discarded. MiTCR, set to a Q25 quality threshold and the strictest error-elimination algorithm, was used for CDR3 identification, clonotype clustering and error correction. A nonparametric unseen species model using Euler transformation provided a lower-bound estimate of total TCR beta diversity. TCRdb reprocessing: public reads trimmed at Q25 with fastp, clones called with MiXCR, in-frame beta chains kept. Each record represents a unique CDR3 protein, reported with the most common genes and DNA among its rows. What appears here as the V and J calls and clone size reflects TCRdb's work, not the paper's. Counted in this sample were some 640,000 distinct CDR3 sequences; approximately 30% of them appeared once. 15% to 18% of the sample comes from the top ten.

Recombination connected TRBV20-1 to TRBJ1-2; the central 8 bases match TRBD1. This clonotype originated in a woman aged 80 or over in good health. Sequencing was carried out using blood. CDR3 sequence: CSARVQGAYGYTF. The nucleotide sequence reads as follows: TGCAGTGCTAGAGTGCAGGGGGCCTATGGCTACACCTTC.